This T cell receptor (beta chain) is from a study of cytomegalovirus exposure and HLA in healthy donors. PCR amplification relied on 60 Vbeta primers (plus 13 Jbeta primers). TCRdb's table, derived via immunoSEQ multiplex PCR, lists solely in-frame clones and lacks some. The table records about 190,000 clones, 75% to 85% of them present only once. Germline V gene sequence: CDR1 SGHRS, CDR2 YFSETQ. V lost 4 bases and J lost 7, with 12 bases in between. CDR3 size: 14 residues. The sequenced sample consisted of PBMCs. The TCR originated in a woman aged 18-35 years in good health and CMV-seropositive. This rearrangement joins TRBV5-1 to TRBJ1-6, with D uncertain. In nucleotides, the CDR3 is TGCGCCAGCAGCCTTGAGGCGCGGAATTCACCCCTCCACTTT. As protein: CASSLEARNSPLHF.